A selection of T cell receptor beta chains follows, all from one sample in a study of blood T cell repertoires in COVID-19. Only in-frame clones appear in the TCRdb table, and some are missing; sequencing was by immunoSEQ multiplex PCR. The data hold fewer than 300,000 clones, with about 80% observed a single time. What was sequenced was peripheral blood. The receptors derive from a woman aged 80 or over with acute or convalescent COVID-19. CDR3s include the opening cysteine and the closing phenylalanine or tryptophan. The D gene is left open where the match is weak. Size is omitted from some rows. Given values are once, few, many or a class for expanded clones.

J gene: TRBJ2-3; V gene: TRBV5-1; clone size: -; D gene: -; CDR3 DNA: TGCGCCAGCAGCCAGGGACTCCGCACAGATACGCAGTATTTT; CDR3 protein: CASSQGLRTDTQYF
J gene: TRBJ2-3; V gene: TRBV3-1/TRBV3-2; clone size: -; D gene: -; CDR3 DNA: TGTGCCAGCAGCAGGGGGGAGGGTACGCAGTATTTT; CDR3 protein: CASSRGEGTQYF
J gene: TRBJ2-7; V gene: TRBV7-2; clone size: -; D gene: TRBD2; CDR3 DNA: TGTGCCAGCAGCTTAGACCTAGCGGGACACTACGAGCAGTACTTC; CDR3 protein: CASSLDLAGHYEQYF
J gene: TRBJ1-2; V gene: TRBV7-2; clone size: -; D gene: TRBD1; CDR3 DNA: TGTGCCAGCAGCTTACAGGGGGCGAACTATGGCTACACCTTC; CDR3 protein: CASSLQGANYGYTF
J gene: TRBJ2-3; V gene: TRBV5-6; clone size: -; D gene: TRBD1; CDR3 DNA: TGTGCCAGCAGCAAGACAGGGGATAACACAGATACGCAGTATTTT; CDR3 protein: CASSKTGDNTDTQYF
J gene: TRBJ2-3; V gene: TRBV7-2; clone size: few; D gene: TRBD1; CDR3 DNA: TGTGCCAGCCCGGGGACAGGGGCAATGTCCCTCACAGATACGCAGTATTTT; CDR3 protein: CASPGTGAMSLTDTQYF
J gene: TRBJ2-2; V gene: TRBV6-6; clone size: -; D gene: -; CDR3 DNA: TGTGCCAGCAATAGCGGTTACACCGGGGAGCTGTTTTTT; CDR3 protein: CASNSGYTGELFF
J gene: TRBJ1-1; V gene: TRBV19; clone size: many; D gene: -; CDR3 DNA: TGTGCCAGTAGTATACCACGGGGGGACGGGCCCACTGAAGCTTTCTTT; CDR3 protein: CASSIPRGDGPTEAFF
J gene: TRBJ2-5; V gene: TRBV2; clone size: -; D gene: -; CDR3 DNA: TGTGCCAGCCGTCCCCAGGTGCGGGGAGAGACCCAGTACTTC; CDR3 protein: CASRPQVRGETQYF
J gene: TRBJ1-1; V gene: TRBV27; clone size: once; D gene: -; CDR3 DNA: TGTGCCAGCAGGGGCAATTCATCTCCATCCTTCTTT; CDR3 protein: CASRGNSSPSFF
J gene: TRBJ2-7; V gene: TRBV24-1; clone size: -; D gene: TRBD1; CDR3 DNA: TGTGCCACCAGTGACTCCGACAGGGGGCTCTACGAGCAGTACTTC; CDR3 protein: CATSDSDRGLYEQYF
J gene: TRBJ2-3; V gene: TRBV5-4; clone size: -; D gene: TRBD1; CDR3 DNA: TGTGCCAGCAGCTCCATAGGACAGGGCGTCGACACAGATACGCAGTATTTT; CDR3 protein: CASSSIGQGVDTDTQYF
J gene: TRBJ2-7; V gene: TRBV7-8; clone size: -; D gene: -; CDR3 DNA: TGTGCCAGCAGCTTAGCGGGCAGGGGCGAGCAGTACTTC; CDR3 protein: CASSLAGRGEQYF
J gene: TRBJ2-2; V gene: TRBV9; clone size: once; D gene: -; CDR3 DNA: TGTGCCAGCACCCGAGGGTATACGGACACCGGGGAGCTGTTTTTT; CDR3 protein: CASTRGYTDTGELFF
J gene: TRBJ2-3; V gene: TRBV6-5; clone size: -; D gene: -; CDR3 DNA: TGTGCCAGCAGCGATGGAGGGCCCCCCACAGATACGCAGTATTTT; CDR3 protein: CASSDGGPPTDTQYF
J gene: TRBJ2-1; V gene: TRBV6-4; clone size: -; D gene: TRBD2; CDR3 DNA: TGTGCCAGCAGCCCCGGGACTAAGAGTGGTGGTGAGCAGTTCTTC; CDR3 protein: CASSPGTKSGGEQFF
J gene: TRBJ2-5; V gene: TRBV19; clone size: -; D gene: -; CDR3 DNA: TGTGCCAGTAGGGAACAGGGACGGGGAGAGACCCAGTACTTC; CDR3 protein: CASREQGRGETQYF
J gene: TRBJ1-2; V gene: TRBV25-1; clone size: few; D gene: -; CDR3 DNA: TGTGCCAGCAGTGTTGGGCTGGACTATGGCTACACCTTC; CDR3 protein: CASSVGLDYGYTF
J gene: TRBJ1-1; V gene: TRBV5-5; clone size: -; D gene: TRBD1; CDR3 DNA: TGTGCCAGCAGCTTGGGGGACAGGGGGATTTTCGCTGAAGCTTTCTTT; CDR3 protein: CASSLGDRGIFAEAFF
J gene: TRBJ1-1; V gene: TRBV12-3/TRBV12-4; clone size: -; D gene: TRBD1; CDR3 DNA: TGTGCCAGCAGTTTGACAGGGGACACTGAAGCTTTCTTT; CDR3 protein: CASSLTGDTEAFF
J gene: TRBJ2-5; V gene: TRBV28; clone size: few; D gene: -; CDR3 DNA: TGTGCCAGCAGTCCAGGGGGGAATCAAGAGACCCAGTACTTC; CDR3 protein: CASSPGGNQETQYF
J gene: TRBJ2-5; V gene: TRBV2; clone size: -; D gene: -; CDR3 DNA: TGTGCCAGCAGGGATGGGGAGCCGTACTTC; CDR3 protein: CASRDGEPYF
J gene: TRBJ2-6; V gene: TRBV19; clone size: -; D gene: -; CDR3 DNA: TGTGCCAGTAGTATCGGAGGGTTACTTGGGGCCAACGTCCTGACTTTC; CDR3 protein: CASSIGGLLGANVLTF
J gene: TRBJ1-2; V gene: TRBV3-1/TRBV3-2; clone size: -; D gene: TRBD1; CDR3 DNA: TGTGCCAGCAGCCAAGATGATTGGACAGGGAGAAACTATGGCTACACCTTC; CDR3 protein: CASSQDDWTGRNYGYTF
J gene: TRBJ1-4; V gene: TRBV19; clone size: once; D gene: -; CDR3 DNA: TGTGCCAGTAGTATGGTTCGGTATAATGAAAAACTGTTTTTT; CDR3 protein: CASSMVRYNEKLFF
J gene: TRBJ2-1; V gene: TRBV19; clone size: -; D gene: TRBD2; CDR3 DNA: TGTGCCAGTAGTATTGATGCGGGGGGCCTCTACAATGAGCAGTTCTTC; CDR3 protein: CASSIDAGGLYNEQFF
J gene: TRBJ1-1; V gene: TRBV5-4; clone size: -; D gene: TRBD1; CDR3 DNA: TGTGCCAGCAGCTTGGCCACGACAGGGGGGCACACTGAAGCTTTCTTT; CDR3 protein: CASSLATTGGHTEAFF
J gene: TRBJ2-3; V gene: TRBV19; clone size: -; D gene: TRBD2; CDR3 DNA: TGTGCCAGTAGAGGACTAGCGGGATCGCCAGATACGCAGTATTTT; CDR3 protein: CASRGLAGSPDTQYF
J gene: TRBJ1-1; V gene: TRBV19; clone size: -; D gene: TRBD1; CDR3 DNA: TGTGCCAGTAAGGACAGGGGAGAAGGATTGACTGAAGCTTTCTTT; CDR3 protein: CASKDRGEGLTEAFF
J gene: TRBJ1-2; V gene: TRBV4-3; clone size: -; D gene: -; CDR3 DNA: TGCGCCAGCAGCCAAGAAACAGGGACCCATGGCTACACCTTC; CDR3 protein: CASSQETGTHGYTF
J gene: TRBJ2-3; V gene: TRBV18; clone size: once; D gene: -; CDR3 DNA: TGTGCCAGCTCACCAGATCTAGGCACAGATACGCAGTATTTT; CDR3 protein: CASSPDLGTDTQYF
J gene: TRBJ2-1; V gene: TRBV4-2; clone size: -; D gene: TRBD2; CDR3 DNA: TGTGCCAGCAGCCAAGGGCCTCCGGGACTAGCGGGACATGAGCAGTTCTTC; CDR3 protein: CASSQGPPGLAGHEQFF
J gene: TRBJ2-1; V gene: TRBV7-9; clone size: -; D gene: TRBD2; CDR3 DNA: TGTGCCAGCAGCTTAGCACTAGCGACCATATACAATGAGCAGTTCTTC; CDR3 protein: CASSLALATIYNEQFF
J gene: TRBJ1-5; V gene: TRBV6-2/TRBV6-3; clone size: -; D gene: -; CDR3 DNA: TGTGCCAGCAGTTCCCGGACAGCCTCGGGCAATCAGCCCCAGCATTTT; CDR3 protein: CASSSRTASGNQPQHF
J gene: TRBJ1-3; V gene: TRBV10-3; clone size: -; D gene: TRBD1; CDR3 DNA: TGTGCCACCGGCGGGACAGATGGAAACACCATATATTTT; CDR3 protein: CATGGTDGNTIYF
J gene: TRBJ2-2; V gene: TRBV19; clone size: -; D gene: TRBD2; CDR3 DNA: TGTGCCAGTAGTTTCCTCTCGGCGGGGGGATCCGGGGAGCTGTTTTTT; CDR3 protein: CASSFLSAGGSGELFF
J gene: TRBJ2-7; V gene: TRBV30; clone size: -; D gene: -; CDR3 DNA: TGTGCCTGGAGCCTTTTGTCCCACGAGCAGTACTTC; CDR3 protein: CAWSLLSHEQYF
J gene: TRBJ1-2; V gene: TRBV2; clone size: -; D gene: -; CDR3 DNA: TGTGCCAGCAGTGATCCCCGCTCGCAGGCCATTTACGGCTACACCTTC; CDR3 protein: CASSDPRSQAIYGYTF
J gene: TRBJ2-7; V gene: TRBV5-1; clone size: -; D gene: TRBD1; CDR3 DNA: TGCGCCAGCAGCCCCGGGGGACAGGCGCTCTACGAGCAGTACTTC; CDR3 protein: CASSPGGQALYEQYF
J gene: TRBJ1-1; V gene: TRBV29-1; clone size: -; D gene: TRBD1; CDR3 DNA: TGCAGCGTTGGGGACAGGGGTTCGAACACTGAAGCTTTCTTT; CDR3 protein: CSVGDRGSNTEAFF
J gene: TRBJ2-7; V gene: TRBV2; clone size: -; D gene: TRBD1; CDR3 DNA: TGTGCCAGCGGGGGACAGGGTAATAACTACGAGCAGTACTTC; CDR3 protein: CASGGQGNNYEQYF
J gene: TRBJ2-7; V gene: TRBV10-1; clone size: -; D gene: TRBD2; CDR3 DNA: TGCGCCAGCAGTGAGTATCGGACTAGCGGGAGGGAGAAGCAGTACTTC; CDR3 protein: CASSEYRTSGREKQYF
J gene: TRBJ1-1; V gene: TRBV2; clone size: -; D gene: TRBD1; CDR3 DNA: TGTGCCAGCAGAGGGACAGGATACACTGAAGCTTTCTTT; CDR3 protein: CASRGTGYTEAFF
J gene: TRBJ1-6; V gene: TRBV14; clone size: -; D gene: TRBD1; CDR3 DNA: TGTGCCAGCAGCCAAGATTACGGACAGGTTAATTCACCCCTCCACTTT; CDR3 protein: CASSQDYGQVNSPLHF
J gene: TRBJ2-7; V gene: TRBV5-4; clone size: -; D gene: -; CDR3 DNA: TGTGCCAGCAGCTTGTTGGGCGGGGCCGAGCAGTACTTC; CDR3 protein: CASSLLGGAEQYF